This T cell receptor beta chain was obtained from a study of blood T cell repertoires in COVID-19. Deletions cut 2 bases from V and 5 bases from J, with 19 bases between. The V gene's germline CDR1 is MGHRA and CDR2 YSYEKL. CDR3 length: 17 amino acids. Sequenced by immunoSEQ multiplex PCR; TCRdb stores in-frame clones only, minus some. The sample has 250,000 to 350,000 clones; 70% to 90% are singletons. Sample: PBMCs or T cells enriched from blood (not recorded which). The chain has TRBV4-1 and TRBJ1-5, with D unresolved. The source of this sequence is a woman in her 30s who had recovered from COVID-19. In DNA, the CDR3 is TGCGCCAGCAGCCAATTTACGGGGAAAGTGTCTCATCAGCCCCAGCATTTT. Translation: CASSQFTGKVSHQPQHF.